What follows describes a single T cell receptor (beta chain). TCRdb fed the 5' RACE reads into MiXCR, producing one record per CDR3 protein. The sample lists approximately 410,000 distinct CDR3 sequences, roughly a quarter occurring once. This CDR3 spans 14 amino acids. The germline CDR1 and CDR2 sequences are SEHNR and FQNEAQ (reference sequence). V lost 5 bases to trimming and J lost 4 bases, with 14 bases between them. The data derive from a study of T-cell memory formation after mild COVID-19. The sequenced sample was PBMCs or a T cell subset sorted from them (not recorded which). The chain recombines TRBV7-9 with TRBJ1-1; maybe TRBD1 (5 bases). The receptor comes from an adult woman who had mild COVID-19 (a few samples of this study predate the infection). Cell type and time point are not known. The CDR3: CASSPFLGVTEAFF. As DNA, the CDR3 is TGTGCCAGCAGCCCCTTTCTAGGGGTCACTGAAGCTTTCTTT.